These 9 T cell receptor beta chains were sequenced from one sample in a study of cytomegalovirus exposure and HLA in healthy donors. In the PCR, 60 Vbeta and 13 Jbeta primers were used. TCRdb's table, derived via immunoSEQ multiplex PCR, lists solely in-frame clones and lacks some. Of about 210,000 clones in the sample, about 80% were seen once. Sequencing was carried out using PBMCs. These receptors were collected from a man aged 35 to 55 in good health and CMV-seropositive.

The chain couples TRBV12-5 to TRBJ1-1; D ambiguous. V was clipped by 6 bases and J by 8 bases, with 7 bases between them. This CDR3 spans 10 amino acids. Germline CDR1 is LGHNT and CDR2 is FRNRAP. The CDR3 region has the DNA TGTGCTAGTGGGGACTTGGAAGCTTTCTTT. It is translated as CASGDLEAFF. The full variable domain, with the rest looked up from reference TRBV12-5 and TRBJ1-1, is DARVTQTPRHKVTEMGQEVTMRCQPILGHNTVFWYRQTMMQGLELLAYFRNRAPLDDSGMPKDRFSAEMPDATLATLKIQPSEPRDSAVYFCASGDLEAFFGQGTRLTVV.

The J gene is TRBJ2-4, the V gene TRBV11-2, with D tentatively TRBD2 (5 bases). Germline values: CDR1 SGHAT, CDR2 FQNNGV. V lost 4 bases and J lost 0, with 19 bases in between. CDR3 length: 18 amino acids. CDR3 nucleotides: TGTGCCAGCAGCTACCCTTCCACCGGGAACTTAGCCAAAAACATTCAGTACTTC. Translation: CASSYPSTGNLAKNIQYF.

The CDR3 reads CASSLRQTWDTEAFF. The CDR3 DNA sequence: TGTGCCAGCTCACTCCGACAGACCTGGGACACTGAAGCTTTCTTT. The chain recombines TRBV18 with TRBJ1-1, with D possibly TRBD1 on 5 matching bases. Germline V gene sequence: CDR1 KGHSH, CDR2 LQKENI. The V end lost 4 bases, the J end lost 3 bases, and 15 bases lay between the germline ends. This CDR3 is built from 15 residues.

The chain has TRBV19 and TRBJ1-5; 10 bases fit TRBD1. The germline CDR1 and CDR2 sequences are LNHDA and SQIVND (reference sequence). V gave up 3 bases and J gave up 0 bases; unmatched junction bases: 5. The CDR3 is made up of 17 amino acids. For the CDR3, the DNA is TGTGCCAGTAGTATGGGGACAGGGGCGGTTAGCAATCAGCCCCAGCATTTT. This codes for CASSMGTGAVSNQPQHF.

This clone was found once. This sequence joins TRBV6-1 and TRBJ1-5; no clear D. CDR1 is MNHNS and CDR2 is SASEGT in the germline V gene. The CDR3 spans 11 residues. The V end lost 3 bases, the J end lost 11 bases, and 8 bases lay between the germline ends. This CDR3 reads CASSDVRAQHF. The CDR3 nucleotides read TGTGCCAGCAGTGATGTGAGGGCCCAGCATTTT.

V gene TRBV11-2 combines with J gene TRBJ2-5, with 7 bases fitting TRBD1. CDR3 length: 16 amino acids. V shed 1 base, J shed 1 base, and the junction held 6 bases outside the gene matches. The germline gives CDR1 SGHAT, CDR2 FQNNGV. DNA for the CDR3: TGTGCCAGCAGCTTAGGGCTAGGGGGCGGCCAAGAGACCCAGTACTTC. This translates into CASSLGLGGGQETQYF.

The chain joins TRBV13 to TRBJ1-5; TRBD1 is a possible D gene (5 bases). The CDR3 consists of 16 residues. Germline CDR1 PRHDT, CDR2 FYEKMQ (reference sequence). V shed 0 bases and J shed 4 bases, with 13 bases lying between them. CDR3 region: CASSLGGGPRNQPQHF. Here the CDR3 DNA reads TGTGCCAGCAGCTTAGGCGGGGGACCGCGAAATCAGCCCCAGCATTTT.

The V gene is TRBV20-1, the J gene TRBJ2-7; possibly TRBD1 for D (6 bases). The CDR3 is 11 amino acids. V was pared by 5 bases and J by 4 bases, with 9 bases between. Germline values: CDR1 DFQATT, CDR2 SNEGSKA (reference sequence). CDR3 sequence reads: CSAFTGYEQYF. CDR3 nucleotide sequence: TGCAGTGCTTTTACAGGGTACGAGCAGTACTTC.

The CDR3 sequence: CASSLATWVSGELFF. CDR3 DNA: TGTGCCAGCAGCTTAGCGACTTGGGTCTCCGGGGAGCTGTTTTTT. The V call is TRBV7-2, the J call TRBJ2-2; no firm D call. The CDR3 has 15 residues. Trimming pared 0 bases from V and 6 bases from J, leaving 11 bases between. CDR1 and CDR2 (germline): SGHTA, FQGNSA.